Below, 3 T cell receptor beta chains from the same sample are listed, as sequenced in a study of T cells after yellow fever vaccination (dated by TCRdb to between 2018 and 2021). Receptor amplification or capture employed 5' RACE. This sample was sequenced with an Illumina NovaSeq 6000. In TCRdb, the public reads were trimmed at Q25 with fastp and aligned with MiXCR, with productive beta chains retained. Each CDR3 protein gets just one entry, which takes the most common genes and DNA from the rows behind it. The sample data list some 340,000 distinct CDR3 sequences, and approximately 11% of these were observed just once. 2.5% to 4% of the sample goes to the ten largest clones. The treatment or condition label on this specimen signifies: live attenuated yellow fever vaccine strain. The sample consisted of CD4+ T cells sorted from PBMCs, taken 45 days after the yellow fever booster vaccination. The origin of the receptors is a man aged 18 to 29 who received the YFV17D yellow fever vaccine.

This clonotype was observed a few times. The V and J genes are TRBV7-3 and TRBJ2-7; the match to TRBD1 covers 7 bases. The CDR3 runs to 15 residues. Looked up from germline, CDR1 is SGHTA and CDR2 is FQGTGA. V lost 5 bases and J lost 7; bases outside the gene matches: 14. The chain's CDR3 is CASSHYPGQPGEQYF. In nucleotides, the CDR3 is TGTGCCAGCAGCCACTACCCGGGACAGCCGGGAGAGCAGTACTTC.

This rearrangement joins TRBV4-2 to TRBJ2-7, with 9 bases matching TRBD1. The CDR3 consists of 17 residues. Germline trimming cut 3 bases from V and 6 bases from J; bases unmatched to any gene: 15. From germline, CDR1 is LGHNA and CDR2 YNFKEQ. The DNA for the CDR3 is TGTGCCAGCAGCCAGCCCCTGACGGGACAGGGACCGGCCGAGCAGTACTTC. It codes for CASSQPLTGQGPAEQYF.

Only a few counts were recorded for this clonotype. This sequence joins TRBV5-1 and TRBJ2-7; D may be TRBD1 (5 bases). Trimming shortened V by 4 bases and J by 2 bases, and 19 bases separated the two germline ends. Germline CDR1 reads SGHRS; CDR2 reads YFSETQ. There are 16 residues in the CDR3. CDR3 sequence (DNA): TGCGCCAGCAGCACCAAGTCAGGGAATGGAGCCTACGAGCAGTACTTC. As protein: CASSTKSGNGAYEQYF.